This paragraph covers one T cell receptor (beta chain) sequence. The entry originates in a study of T cell responses to AZD1222 COVID-19 vaccine. Germline V gene data show CDR1 as SGHDN and CDR2 as FVKESK. This CDR3 comprises 13 residues. Trimming stripped 8 bases from V and 5 bases from J, with 15 bases between. Here immunoSEQ multiplex PCR was the method, and the copy in TCRdb shows in-frame clones only, minus some. The table shows roughly 120,000 clones, with approximately 83% occurring only once. The source is an adult in good health. The sample was peripheral blood, taken on day 0 of AZD1222 vaccination. The chain carries TRBV14 and TRBJ1-1; D is ambiguous. CDR3 nucleotides: TGTGCCAGCGGGGAGTGGCGGGTTACTGAAGCTTTCTTT. It yields the protein CASGEWRVTEAFF.